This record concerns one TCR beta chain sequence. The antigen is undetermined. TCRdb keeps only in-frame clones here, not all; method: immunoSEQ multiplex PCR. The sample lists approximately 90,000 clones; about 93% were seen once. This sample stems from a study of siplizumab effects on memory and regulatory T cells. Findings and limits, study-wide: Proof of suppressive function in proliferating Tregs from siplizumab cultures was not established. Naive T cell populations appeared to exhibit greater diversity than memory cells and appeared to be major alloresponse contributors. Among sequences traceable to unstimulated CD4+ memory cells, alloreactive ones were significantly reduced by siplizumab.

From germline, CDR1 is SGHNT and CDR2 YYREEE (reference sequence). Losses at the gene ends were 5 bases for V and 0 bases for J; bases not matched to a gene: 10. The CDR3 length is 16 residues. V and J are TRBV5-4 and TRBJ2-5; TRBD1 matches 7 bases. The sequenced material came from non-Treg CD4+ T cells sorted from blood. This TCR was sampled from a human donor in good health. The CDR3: CASRLRGGLNQETQYF. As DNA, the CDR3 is TGTGCCAGCAGGCTTCGAGGGGGCCTTAACCAAGAGACCCAGTACTTC.